Detailed here is one TCR beta chain. Its antigen is currently unknown. TCRdb re-called the RT-PCR reads with MiXCR, one entry per CDR3 protein. The table shows approximately 32,000 distinct CDR3 sequences, with roughly three fifths occurring only once. The V and J ends lost 6 bases and 0 bases, in that order; junction bases with no gene match: 4. This CDR3 has 15 residues. Looked up from germline, CDR1 is LGHNA and CDR2 is YNFKEQ. The record originates from a study of yellow fever vaccine responses in identical twins. Points from the study as a whole: Twins' T cell vaccine responses reportedly looked partly convergent, partly personalized.

This clonotype was obtained from a woman aged 18-29 years who received the yellow fever vaccine. The chain joins TRBV4-2 to TRBJ2-3; 9 bases agree with TRBD2. The material was T cells from blood (PBMCs), unsorted or a sorted subset (not recorded which), obtained before or after yellow fever vaccination (not recorded which). CDR3 in amino acids: CASRPTSGSTDTQYF. CDR3 nucleotides: TGTGCCAGCAGACCGACTAGCGGAAGCACAGATACGCAGTATTTT.